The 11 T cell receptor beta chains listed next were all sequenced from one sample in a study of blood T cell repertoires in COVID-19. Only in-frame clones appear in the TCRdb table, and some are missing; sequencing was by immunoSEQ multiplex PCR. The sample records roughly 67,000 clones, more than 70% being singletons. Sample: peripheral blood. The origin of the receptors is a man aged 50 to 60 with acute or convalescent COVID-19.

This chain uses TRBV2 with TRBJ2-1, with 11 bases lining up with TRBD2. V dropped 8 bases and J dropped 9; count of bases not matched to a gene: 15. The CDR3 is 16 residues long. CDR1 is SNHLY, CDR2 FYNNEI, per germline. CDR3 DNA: TGTGCCAGCTCGAGAGGGGGGCTAGCGGGAGGCACTGAGCAGTTCTTC. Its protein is CASSRGGLAGGTEQFF.

The CDR3 DNA is TGTGCCAGCAGTTACTCTCCGACAGGATCTAACTATGGCTACACCTTC. Translated, it gives CASSYSPTGSNYGYTF. The chain combines TRBV6-5 with TRBJ1-2; D possibly corresponds to TRBD1 (6 bases). V was clipped by 0 bases and J by 0 bases, with 11 bases between them. The CDR3 sequence is 16 residues long. The germline CDR1 and CDR2 sequences are MNHEY and SVGAGI.

The CDR3 sequence is CASSFSLEGGTEAFF. DNA of the CDR3: TGTGCCAGCAGTTTCTCTTTGGAGGGGGGGACTGAAGCTTTCTTT. This sequence joins TRBV2 and TRBJ1-1; D is perhaps TRBD1 (6 bases). In germline, CDR1 is SNHLY, CDR2 FYNNEI. Trimming cost V 5 bases and J 5 bases, with 18 bases left between them. The length of the CDR3 is 15 residues.

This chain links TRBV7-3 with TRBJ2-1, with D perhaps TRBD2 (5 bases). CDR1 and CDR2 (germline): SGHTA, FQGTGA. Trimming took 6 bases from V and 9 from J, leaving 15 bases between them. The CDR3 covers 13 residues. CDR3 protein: CASRATRVSEQFF. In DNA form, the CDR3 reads TGTGCCAGCAGAGCAACTAGGGTTAGTGAGCAGTTCTTC.

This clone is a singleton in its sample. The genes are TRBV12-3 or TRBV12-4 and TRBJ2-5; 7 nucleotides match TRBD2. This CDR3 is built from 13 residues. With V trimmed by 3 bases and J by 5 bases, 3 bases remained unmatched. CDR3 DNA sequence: TGTGCCAGCAGTTTCCTGGGAGGGGAGACCCAGTACTTC. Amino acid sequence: CASSFLGGETQYF.

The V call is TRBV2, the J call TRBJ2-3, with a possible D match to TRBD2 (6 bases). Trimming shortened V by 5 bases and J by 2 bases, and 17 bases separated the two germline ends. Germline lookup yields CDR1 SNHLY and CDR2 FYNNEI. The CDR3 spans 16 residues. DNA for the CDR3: TGTGCCAGCAGTCTACCAACGGGAGTCCTCACAGATACGCAGTATTTT. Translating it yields CASSLPTGVLTDTQYF. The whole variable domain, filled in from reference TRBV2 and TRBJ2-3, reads EPEVTQTPSHQVTQMGQEVILRCVPISNHLYFYWYRQILGQKVEFLVSFYNNEISEKSEIFDDQFSVERPDGSNFTLKIRSTKLEDSAMYFCASSLPTGVLTDTQYFGPGTRLTVL.

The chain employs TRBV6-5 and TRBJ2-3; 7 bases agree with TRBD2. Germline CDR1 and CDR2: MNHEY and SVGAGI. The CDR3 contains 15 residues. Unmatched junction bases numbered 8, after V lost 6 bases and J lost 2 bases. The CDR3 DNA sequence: TGTGCCAGCAGCCCATCCGGGACTATCACAGATACGCAGTATTTT. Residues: CASSPSGTITDTQYF.

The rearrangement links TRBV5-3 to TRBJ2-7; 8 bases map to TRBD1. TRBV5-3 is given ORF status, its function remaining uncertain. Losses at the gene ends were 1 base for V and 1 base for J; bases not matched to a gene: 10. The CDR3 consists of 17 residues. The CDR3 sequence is CARSLTTRTGFSYEQYF. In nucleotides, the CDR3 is TGTGCCAGAAGCTTGACCACCCGGACAGGGTTTTCCTACGAGCAGTACTTC.

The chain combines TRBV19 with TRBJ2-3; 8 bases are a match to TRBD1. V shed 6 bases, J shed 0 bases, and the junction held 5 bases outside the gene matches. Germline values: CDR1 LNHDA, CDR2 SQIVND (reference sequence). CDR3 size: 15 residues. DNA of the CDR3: TGTGCCAGTAGATTGACAGGGGTCAGCACAGATACGCAGTATTTT. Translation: CASRLTGVSTDTQYF.

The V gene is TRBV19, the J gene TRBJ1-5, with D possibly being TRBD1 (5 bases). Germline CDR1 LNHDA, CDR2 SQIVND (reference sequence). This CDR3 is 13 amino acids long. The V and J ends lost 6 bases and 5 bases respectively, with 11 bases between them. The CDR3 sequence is CASRRRGDQPQHF. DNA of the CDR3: TGTGCCAGTAGGAGGAGGGGCGATCAGCCCCAGCATTTT.

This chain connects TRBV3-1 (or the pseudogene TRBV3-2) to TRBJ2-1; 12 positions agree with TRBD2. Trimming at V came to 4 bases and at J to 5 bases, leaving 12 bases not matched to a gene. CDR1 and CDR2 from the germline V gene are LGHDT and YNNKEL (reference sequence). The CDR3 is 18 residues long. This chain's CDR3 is CASSRRLAGDLGNNEQFF. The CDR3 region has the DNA TGTGCCAGCAGCCGTCGACTAGCGGGGGATTTAGGAAACAATGAGCAGTTCTTC.